A single sample gave rise to the 20 T cell receptor beta chains below, sequenced in a study of T cell clusters in autoimmune cytopenias. TRB was amplified from approximately 250 ng of peripheral blood genomic DNA per sample. Multiplex touch-down PCR amplified TRB using TRB-A and TRB-B pools in one tube. From its re-call of the multiplex PCR reads, TCRdb lists each CDR3 protein once, without DNA. In total, the table holds roughly 7,000 distinct CDR3 sequences. The same specimen was also included in a second study, on T cell repertoires in aging, cancer and after chemotherapy.

Sequencing input: peripheral blood. Source of these receptors: a human donor in good health.

By frequency, this clonotype is medium-sized. The J gene is TRBJ2-5, the V gene TRBV12-3 or TRBV12-4. The CDR3 covers 12 residues. The CDR3 sequence is CASSFPNRDQYF.

The V gene is TRBV5-6, the J gene TRBJ2-7; checking the TCRdb D call of TRBD1 is not possible without DNA. CDR1 SGHDT and CDR2 YYEEEE come from the germline V gene. This CDR3 is built from 17 residues. The CDR3 reads CASSLPGPQGTTYEQYF.

This clonotype is labeled medium-sized based on frequency. The chain links TRBV12-3 or TRBV12-4 to TRBJ2-1. The CDR3 runs 13 residues. CDR3 sequence reads: CATVSSSYNEQFF.

Measured by frequency, this clonotype is medium-sized (0.01 to 0.1%). The chain combines TRBV19 with TRBJ2-2. Germline V lookup: CDR1 LNHDA, CDR2 SQIVND (reference sequence). This CDR3 has 15 amino acids. CDR3 sequence: CASSHMLNGDGELFF.

According to its frequency, this clonotype is medium-sized. The chain couples TRBV6-5 to TRBJ1-6; with no DNA, the TCRdb D assignment of TRBD1 cannot be verified. This CDR3 region has 14 residues. Germline CDR1 is MNHEY and CDR2 is SVGAGI. CDR3: CASSEGTGRATLHF.

Judged by frequency, this clonotype is medium-sized (0.01 to 0.1%). The chain couples TRBV27 to TRBJ2-7; TCRdb proposes TRBD1, but this gene call is untestable without DNA. This CDR3 is built from 13 residues. CDR1 and CDR2 from the germline V gene are MNHEY and SMNVEV (reference sequence). This CDR3 reads CASSFGAGGEQYF.

V is TRBV20-1 and J is TRBJ1-5; without DNA, the TCRdb call of TRBD1 cannot be checked. Germline V gives CDR1 DFQATT, CDR2 SNEGSKA (reference sequence). The CDR3 spans 17 residues. The CDR3 spells CSASQGTGKYSNQPQHF.

Measured by frequency, this clonotype is medium-sized. The gene calls are TRBV12-3 or TRBV12-4 and TRBJ2-1; TCRdb picks TRBD2, but there is no DNA to check that call. The CDR3 sequence is 15 residues long. CDR3 in amino acids: CASRVGTSGHNEQFF.

Frequency places this clonotype as medium-sized. The chain has TRBV5-6 and TRBJ2-3; the D call of TRBD2 rests on TCRdb alone, since no DNA is present to check it. Germline V gives CDR1 SGHDT, CDR2 YYEEEE. This CDR3 has 15 amino acids. The CDR3 protein is CASSSGLAGTDTQYF.

V and J are TRBV6-1 and TRBJ2-3; TCRdb lists TRBD2, though no DNA is available to test this call. CDR3 size: 13 residues. CDR1 MNHNS and CDR2 SASEGT come from the germline V gene. This chain's CDR3 is CANRDSGTDTQYF.

This chain connects TRBV18 to TRBJ2-5. Germline CDR1 and CDR2: KGHSH and LQKENI. This CDR3 comprises 13 residues. This CDR3 reads CASSPVWEETQYF.

The chain carries TRBV19 and TRBJ1-6; TCRdb names TRBD1, which stays unverified in the absence of DNA. In germline, CDR1 is LNHDA, CDR2 SQIVND (reference sequence). This CDR3 contains 16 residues. The CDR3 loop is CASSISPTGINSPLHF.

This sequence joins TRBV6-5 and TRBJ1-3; the TRBD1 assignment by TCRdb is unverifiable without DNA. In germline, CDR1 is MNHEY, CDR2 SVGAGI. The CDR3 runs to 15 residues. CDR3 amino acids: CASSYSPGAGNTIYF.

Its frequency marks this clonotype as large. V and J are TRBV12-3 or TRBV12-4 and TRBJ2-5; TCRdb's D gene call, TRBD2, goes unchecked for lack of DNA. CDR3 length equals 14 residues. CDR3 sequence: CASGTSGGGETQYF.

By frequency, this clonotype is medium-sized (0.01 to 0.1%). This chain links TRBV27 with TRBJ1-2; the D gene TCRdb calls, TRBD1, cannot be checked with no DNA. The CDR3 extends over 16 amino acids. The V gene's germline CDR1 is MNHEY and CDR2 SMNVEV (reference sequence). The CDR3 here is CASSMGTGYPNYGYTF.

The V and J genes are TRBV6-5 and TRBJ1-3; without DNA, the TCRdb call of TRBD1 cannot be checked. Germline CDR1 MNHEY, CDR2 SVGAGI. The CDR3 is 17 residues long. The CDR3 loop reads CASSHAGGQDSGNTIYF.

This clonotype is identified as medium-sized from frequency. This chain links TRBV6-6 with TRBJ1-2; TCRdb's D gene call, TRBD1, goes unchecked for lack of DNA. This CDR3 region has 15 residues. Germline V lookup: CDR1 MNHNY, CDR2 SVGAGI (reference sequence). The CDR3 loop is CASSYSRGQSYGYTF.

This chain links TRBV6-4 with TRBJ2-2; TCRdb outputs TRBD2, but without DNA this stays unchecked. This CDR3 comprises 17 residues. The germline gives CDR1 MRHNA, CDR2 SNTAGT. CDR3 region: CASSLTSGEANTGELFF.

The chain employs TRBV6-4 and TRBJ2-3. The germline CDR1 and CDR2 sequences are MRHNA and SNTAGT. The CDR3 is 11 residues long. The CDR3 region is CASSEGITQYF.

CDR3 in amino acids: CASSPGHSSGNTIYF. The chain carries TRBV5-6 and TRBJ1-3; the D call from TCRdb, TRBD1, cannot be confirmed without DNA. CDR1 SGHDT and CDR2 YYEEEE come from the germline V gene. The CDR3 runs 15 residues. Supplemented by reference TRBV5-6 and TRBJ1-3, the full variable domain reads DAGVTQSPTHLIKTRGQQVTLRCSPKSGHDTVSWYQQALGQGPQFIFQYYEEEERQRGNFPDRFSGHQFPNYSSELNVNALLLGDSALYLCASSPGHSSGNTIYFGEGSWLTVV.